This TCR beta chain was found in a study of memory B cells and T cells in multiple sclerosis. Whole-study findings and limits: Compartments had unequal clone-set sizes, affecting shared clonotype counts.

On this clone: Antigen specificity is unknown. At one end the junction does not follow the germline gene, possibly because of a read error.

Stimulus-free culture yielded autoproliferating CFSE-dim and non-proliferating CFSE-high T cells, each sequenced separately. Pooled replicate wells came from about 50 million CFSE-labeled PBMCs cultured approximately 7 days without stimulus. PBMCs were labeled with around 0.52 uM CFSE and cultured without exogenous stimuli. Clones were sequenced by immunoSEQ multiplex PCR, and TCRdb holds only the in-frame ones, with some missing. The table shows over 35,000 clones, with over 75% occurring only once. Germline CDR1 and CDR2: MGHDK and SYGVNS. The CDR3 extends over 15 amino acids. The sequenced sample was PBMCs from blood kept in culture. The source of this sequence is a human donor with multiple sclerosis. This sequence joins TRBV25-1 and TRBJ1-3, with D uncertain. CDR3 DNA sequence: TGTGCCAGCAGCGAATCCCTGAGCTCTGGAAACACCATATATTTT. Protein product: CASSESLSSGNTIYF.